This passage covers 9 T cell receptor beta chains from one sample sequenced in a study of blood T cell repertoires in COVID-19. Assay: immunoSEQ multiplex PCR; the TCRdb copy retains only in-frame clones and omits some. Among 140,000 to 150,000 clones, around four fifths were seen once, and the ten largest hold nearly 3%. The specimen sequenced was peripheral blood. These receptors were obtained from a woman aged 40 to 50 with active or convalescent COVID-19.

This chain uses TRBV5-6 with TRBJ1-4, with TRBD1 identical over 9 bases. Unmatched junction bases numbered 9, after V lost 0 bases and J lost 9 bases. Germline V gives CDR1 SGHDT, CDR2 YYEEEE. The CDR3 loop spans 16 amino acids. The DNA for the CDR3 is TGTGCCAGCAGCTTGGTAGGGGACAGGGAAAAGAAAAAACTGTTTTTT. Residues: CASSLVGDREKKKLFF. Together with reference TRBV5-6 and TRBJ1-4, the CDR3 gives the full variable domain: DAGVTQSPTHLIKTRGQQVTLRCSPKSGHDTVSWYQQALGQGPQFIFQYYEEEERQRGNFPDRFSGHQFPNYSSELNVNALLLGDSALYLCASSLVGDREKKKLFFGSGTQLSVL.

The CDR3 region has the DNA TGTGCCAGCACCCCGGGCCCCGGGGGAGGGGATCAGCCCCAGCATTTT. Protein: CASTPGPGGGDQPQHF. The chain is built from TRBV6-2 or TRBV6-3 and TRBJ1-5; tentatively, D is TRBD1 (5 bases). This CDR3 region has 16 residues. Germline-derived CDR1 and CDR2 are MNHEY and SVGEGT. Trimming removed 7 bases at V and 5 bases at J, with 21 bases between.

This clone was seen once. The rearrangement uses TRBV5-1 and TRBJ1-4, with TRBD1 identical over 8 bases. Germline lookup yields CDR1 SGHRS and CDR2 YFSETQ. The CDR3 has 15 residues. The junction had 9 bases not matched to a gene; V was cut back by 4 bases and J by 7 bases. CDR3 nucleotides: TGCGCCAGCAGCGTTCAGGGGGCCGGCAGTGAAAAACTGTTTTTT. As protein: CASSVQGAGSEKLFF.

V usage is TRBV30 and J usage is TRBJ2-7; possible D gene TRBD2, 5 bases. Looked up from germline, CDR1 is GTSNPN and CDR2 is SVGIG (reference sequence). The CDR3 loop spans 13 amino acids. The V end lost 8 bases, the J end lost 2 bases, and 16 bases lay between the germline ends. CDR3 region: CASTLGSTYEQYF. CDR3 in DNA: TGTGCCAGCACACTAGGCAGTACCTACGAGCAGTACTTC. The whole variable domain, filled in from reference TRBV30 and TRBJ2-7, reads SQTIHQWPATLVQPVGSPLSLECTVEGTSNPNLYWYRQAAGRGLQLLFYSVGIGQISSEVPQNLSASRPQDRQFILSSKKLLLSDSGFYLCASTLGSTYEQYFGPGTRLTVT.

This rearrangement joins TRBV15 to TRBJ1-2, with 8 nucleotides matching TRBD1. The CDR3 consists of 17 residues. Germline CDR1 is LNHNV and CDR2 is YYDKDF (reference sequence). Trimming removed 6 bases from V and 5 bases from J; junction bases left unmatched: 17. CDR3 in amino acids: CATRAHSTGVSLYGYTF. CDR3 nucleotide sequence: TGTGCCACCAGGGCGCATTCGACAGGGGTCTCCCTTTATGGCTACACCTTC.

The chain recombines TRBV14 with TRBJ1-2; the match to TRBD1 covers 8 bases. The germline V gene has CDR1 SGHDN and CDR2 FVKESK. V shed 2 bases and J 8 bases; nucleotides not matched to a gene: 4. The CDR3 contains 13 residues. The CDR3 DNA reads as TGTGCCAGCAGCCAAAGACAGGGGCAAGGCTACACCTTC. It encodes CASSQRQGQGYTF.

V usage is TRBV5-1 and J usage is TRBJ1-2; 7 bases align to TRBD1. Trimming removed 4 bases from V and 3 bases from J; junction bases left unmatched: 3. This CDR3 has 13 amino acids. CDR1 SGHRS and CDR2 YFSETQ come from the germline V gene. In nucleotides, the CDR3 is TGCGCCAGCAGCAATACAGGGGACTATGGCTACACCTTC. Translated, it gives CASSNTGDYGYTF.

The J gene is TRBJ2-5, the V gene TRBV7-2; 11 nucleotides agree with TRBD2. CDR1 and CDR2 from the germline V gene are SGHTA and FQGNSA. This CDR3 has 14 residues. V was pared by 7 bases and J by 5 bases, with 6 bases of the junction left unmatched. This CDR3 reads CASKGLAASETQYF. CDR3 nucleotide sequence: TGTGCCAGCAAGGGACTAGCGGCCTCGGAGACCCAGTACTTC.

The CDR3 nucleotides are TGCGCCAGCAGCTATTACAGGGGGCAAGAGACCCAGTACTTC. Protein sequence: CASSYYRGQETQYF. The chain couples TRBV5-1 to TRBJ2-5; TRBD1 matches at 8 bases. The CDR3 is 14 amino acids. Germline assignment: CDR1 SGHRS and CDR2 YFSETQ. V gave up 3 bases and J gave up 2 bases; unmatched junction bases: 3.